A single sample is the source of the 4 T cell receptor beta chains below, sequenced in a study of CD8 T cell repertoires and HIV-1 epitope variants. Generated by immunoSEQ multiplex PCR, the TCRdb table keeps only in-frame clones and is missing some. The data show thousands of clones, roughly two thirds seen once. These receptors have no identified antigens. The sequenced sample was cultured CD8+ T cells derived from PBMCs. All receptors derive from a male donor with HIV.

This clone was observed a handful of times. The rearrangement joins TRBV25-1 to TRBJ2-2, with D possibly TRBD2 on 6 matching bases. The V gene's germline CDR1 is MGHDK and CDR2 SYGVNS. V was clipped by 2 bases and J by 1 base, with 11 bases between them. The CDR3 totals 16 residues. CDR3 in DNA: TGTGCCAGCAGTGAAGTGGGACTGCAGAACACCGGGGAGCTGTTTTTT. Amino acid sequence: CASSEVGLQNTGELFF.

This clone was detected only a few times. The CDR3 region has the DNA TGTGCCAGCAGCGACGTCGGGGTCTCCTACGAGCAGTACTTC. Its translation is CASSDVGVSYEQYF. This rearrangement joins TRBV6-1 to TRBJ2-7; tentatively, D is TRBD2 (5 bases). The CDR3 is made up of 14 amino acids. Trimming left V 6 bases short and J 0 bases short, with 12 bases between. CDR1 MNHNS and CDR2 SASEGT come from the germline V gene.

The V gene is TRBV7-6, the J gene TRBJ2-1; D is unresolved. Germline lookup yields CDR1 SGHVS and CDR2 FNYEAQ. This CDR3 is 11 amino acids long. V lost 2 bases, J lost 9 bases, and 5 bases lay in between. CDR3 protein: CASSLSGEQFF. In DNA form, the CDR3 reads TGTGCCAGCAGCTTATCTGGTGAGCAGTTCTTC.

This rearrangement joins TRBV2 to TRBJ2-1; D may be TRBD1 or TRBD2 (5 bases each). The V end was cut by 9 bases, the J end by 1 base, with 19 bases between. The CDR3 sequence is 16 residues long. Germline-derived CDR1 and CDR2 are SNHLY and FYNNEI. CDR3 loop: CASSNSPGRSYNEQFF. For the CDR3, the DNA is TGTGCCAGTAGTAATTCCCCGGGACGGTCCTACAATGAGCAGTTCTTC.